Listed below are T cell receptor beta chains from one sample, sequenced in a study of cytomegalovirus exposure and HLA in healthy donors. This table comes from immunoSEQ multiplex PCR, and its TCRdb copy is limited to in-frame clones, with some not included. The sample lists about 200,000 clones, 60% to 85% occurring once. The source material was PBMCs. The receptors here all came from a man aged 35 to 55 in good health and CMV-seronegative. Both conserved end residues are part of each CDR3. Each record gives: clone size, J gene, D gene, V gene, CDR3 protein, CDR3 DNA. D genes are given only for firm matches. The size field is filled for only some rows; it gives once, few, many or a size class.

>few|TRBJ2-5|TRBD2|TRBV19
CASSIGTSKVTQYF
TGTGCCAGTAGTATTGGGACTAGCAAGGTGACCCAGTACTTC
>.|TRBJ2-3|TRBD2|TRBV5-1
CASSFLSSGGSDTQYF
TGCGCCAGCAGCTTTTTGAGTAGCGGGGGATCAGATACGCAGTATTTT
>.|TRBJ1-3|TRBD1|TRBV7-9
CSSSPRDSHSGNTIYF
TGTTCCAGCAGCCCCCGGGACAGCCACTCTGGAAACACCATATATTTT
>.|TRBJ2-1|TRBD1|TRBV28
CASRPGTANNEQFF
TGTGCCAGCAGGCCCGGGACAGCAAACAATGAGCAGTTCTTC
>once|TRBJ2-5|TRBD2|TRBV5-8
CASSVGLAGEETQYF
TGTGCCAGCAGCGTGGGACTAGCGGGAGAAGAGACCCAGTACTTC
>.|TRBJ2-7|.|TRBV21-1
CASSATTVTYEQYF
TGTGCCAGCAGCGCTACGACAGTGACTTACGAGCAGTACTTC
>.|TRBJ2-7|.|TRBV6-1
CASSEGTAYEQYF
TGTGCCAGCAGTGAAGGGACAGCCTACGAGCAGTACTTC
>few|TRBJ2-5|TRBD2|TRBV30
CAWSVSYSGRDGTQYF
TGTGCCTGGAGTGTGTCATATAGCGGGAGGGATGGGACCCAGTACTTC
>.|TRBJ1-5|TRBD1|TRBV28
CASSGQVNQPQHF
TGTGCCAGCAGTGGACAGGTTAATCAGCCCCAGCATTTT
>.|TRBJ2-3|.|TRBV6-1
CASSGTSILQYF
TGTGCCAGCAGTGGGACTTCAATATTACAGTATTTT
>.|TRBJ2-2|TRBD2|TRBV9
CASSPPGLGFTGELFF
TGTGCCAGCAGCCCCCCGGGACTAGGGTTCACCGGGGAGCTGTTTTTT
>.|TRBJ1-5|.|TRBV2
CASTEQLLEGPQHF
TGTGCCAGCACCGAGCAGCTACTCGAGGGGCCCCAGCATTTT
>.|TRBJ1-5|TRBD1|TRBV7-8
CASSLATGESYQPQHF
TGTGCCAGCAGCTTAGCTACAGGGGAGTCTTACCAGCCCCAGCATTTT
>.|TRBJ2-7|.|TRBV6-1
CASCGNTYEQYF
TGTGCCAGCTGCGGCAACACCTACGAGCAGTACTTC
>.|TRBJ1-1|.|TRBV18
CASHSGQNTEAFF
TGTGCCAGCCATTCCGGACAGAACACTGAAGCTTTCTTT
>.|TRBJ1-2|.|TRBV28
CASAPAVRQGYTF
TGTGCCAGCGCCCCAGCGGTGCGTCAGGGCTACACCTTC
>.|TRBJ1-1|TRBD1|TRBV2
CASTGTGALREAFF
TGTGCCAGCACCGGGACAGGGGCCCTCCGAGAAGCTTTCTTT
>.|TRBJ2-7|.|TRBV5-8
CASSIRVGYEQYF
TGTGCCAGCAGCATTCGGGTCGGATACGAGCAGTACTTC
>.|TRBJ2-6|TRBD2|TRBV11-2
CASSTTSWAGANVLTF
TGTGCCAGCAGCACGACTAGCTGGGCTGGGGCCAACGTCCTGACTTTC
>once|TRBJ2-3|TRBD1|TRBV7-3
CASSLMGRGSTDTQYF
TGTGCCAGCAGCTTAATGGGCAGGGGGAGCACAGATACGCAGTATTTT
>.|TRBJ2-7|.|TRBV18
CASSVGTGRYEQYF
TGTGCCAGCTCAGTCGGCACAGGCCGCTACGAGCAGTACTTC
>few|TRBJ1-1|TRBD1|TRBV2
CASSGDRGGTEAFF
TGTGCCAGCAGTGGGGACAGGGGAGGCACTGAAGCTTTCTTT
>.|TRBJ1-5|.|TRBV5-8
CASSSLSAQHF
TGTGCCAGCAGCTCCCTTTCGGCCCAGCATTTT
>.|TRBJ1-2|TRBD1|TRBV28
CASSIGGSNYGYTF
TGTGCCAGCAGTATAGGGGGCTCTAACTATGGCTACACCTTC
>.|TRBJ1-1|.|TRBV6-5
CASSYSLGTEAFF
TGTGCCAGCAGTTACTCCCTCGGGACTGAAGCTTTCTTT
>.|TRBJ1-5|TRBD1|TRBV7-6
CASSLAPKTGYSNQPQHF
TGTGCCAGCAGCTTAGCGCCGAAGACAGGGTATAGCAATCAGCCCCAGCATTTT
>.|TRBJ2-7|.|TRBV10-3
CAISESGTPYEQYF
TGTGCCATCAGTGAGTCGGGGACACCATACGAGCAGTACTTC
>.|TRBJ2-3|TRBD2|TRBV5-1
CASSFHGGAPDTQYF
TGCGCCAGCAGCTTCCACGGGGGGGCCCCAGATACGCAGTATTTT
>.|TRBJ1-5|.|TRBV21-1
CASSKDAGIQPQHF
TGTGCCAGCAGCAAAGACGCAGGGATTCAGCCCCAGCATTTT
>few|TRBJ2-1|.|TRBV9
CASSVDRGIYSEQFF
TGTGCCAGCAGCGTAGATCGAGGGATCTACAGTGAGCAGTTCTTC
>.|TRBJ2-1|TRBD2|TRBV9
CASSVRRGRVNEQFF
TGTGCCAGCAGCGTCCGGCGCGGGAGGGTAAATGAGCAGTTCTTC
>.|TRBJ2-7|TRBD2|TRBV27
CASSHLAGNTYEQYF
TGTGCCAGCAGTCATCTAGCGGGAAACACCTACGAGCAGTACTTC
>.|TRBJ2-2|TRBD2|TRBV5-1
CASSLTSGVTGELFF
TGCGCCAGCAGCTTGACCAGCGGGGTAACCGGGGAGCTGTTTTTT
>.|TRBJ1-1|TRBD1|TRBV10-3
CAITSRDRDEAFF
TGTGCCATCACGTCCCGGGACAGGGATGAAGCTTTCTTT
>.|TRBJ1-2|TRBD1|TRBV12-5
CASGLFRDRAYGYTF
TGTGCTAGTGGTTTGTTCCGGGACAGGGCCTATGGCTACACCTTC
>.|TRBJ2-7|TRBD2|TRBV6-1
CASRGAGVAYEQYF
TGTGCCAGCAGAGGAGCGGGAGTAGCCTACGAGCAGTACTTC
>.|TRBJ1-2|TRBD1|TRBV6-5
CASSKDREGGYTF
TGTGCCAGCAGCAAGGACAGGGAGGGTGGCTACACCTTC
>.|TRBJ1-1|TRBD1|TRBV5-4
CASSPRQGHTEAFF
TGTGCCAGCAGCCCCCGACAGGGTCACACTGAAGCTTTCTTT
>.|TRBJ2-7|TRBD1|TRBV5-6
CASSLPGTGSNEQYF
TGTGCCAGCAGCTTACCCGGGACAGGGAGCAACGAGCAGTACTTC
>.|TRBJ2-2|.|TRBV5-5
CASSFARGESTGELFF
TGTGCCAGCAGCTTTGCCAGGGGGGAGAGCACCGGGGAGCTGTTTTTT
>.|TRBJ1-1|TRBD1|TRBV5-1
CASSLLDRGTEAFF
TGCGCCAGCAGCTTACTGGACAGGGGGACTGAAGCTTTCTTT
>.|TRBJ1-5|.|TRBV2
CASSADRLNNQPQHF
TGTGCCAGCAGTGCCGACAGATTAAACAATCAGCCCCAGCATTTT
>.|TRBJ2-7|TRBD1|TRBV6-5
CASSYSTGGFYEQCF
TGTGCCAGCAGTTATTCGACAGGGGGATTCTACGAGCAGTGCTTC
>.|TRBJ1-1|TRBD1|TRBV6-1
CASSRGQDLNTEAFF
TGTGCCAGCAGTAGAGGACAGGACCTGAACACTGAAGCTTTCTTT
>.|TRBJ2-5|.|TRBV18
CASSSGWGAETQYF
TGTGCCAGCTCGTCCGGATGGGGAGCAGAGACCCAGTACTTC
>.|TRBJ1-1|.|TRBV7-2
CASSLALTENTEAFF
TGTGCCAGCAGCTTAGCGCTAACCGAGAACACTGAAGCTTTCTTT
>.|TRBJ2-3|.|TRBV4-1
CASSHVGQTDTQYF
TGCGCCAGCAGCCACGTTGGACAAACAGATACGCAGTATTTT
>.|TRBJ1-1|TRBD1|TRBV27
CASINIQGARVDTEAFF
TGTGCCAGCATTAACATACAGGGGGCGCGAGTTGACACTGAAGCTTTCTTT